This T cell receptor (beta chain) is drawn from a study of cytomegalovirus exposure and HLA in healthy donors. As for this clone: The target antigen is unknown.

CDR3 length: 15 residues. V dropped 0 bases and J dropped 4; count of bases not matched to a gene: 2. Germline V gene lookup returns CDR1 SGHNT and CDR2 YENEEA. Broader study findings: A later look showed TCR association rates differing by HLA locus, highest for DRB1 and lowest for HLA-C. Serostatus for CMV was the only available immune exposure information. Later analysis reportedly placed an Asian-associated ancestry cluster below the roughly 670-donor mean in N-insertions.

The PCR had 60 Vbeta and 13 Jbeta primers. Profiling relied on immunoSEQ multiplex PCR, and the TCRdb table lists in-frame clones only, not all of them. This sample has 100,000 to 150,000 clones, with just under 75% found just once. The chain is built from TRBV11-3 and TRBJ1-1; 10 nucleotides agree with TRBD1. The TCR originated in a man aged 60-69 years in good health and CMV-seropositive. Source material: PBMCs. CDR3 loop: CASSLDRTGGTEAFF. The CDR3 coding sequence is TGTGCCAGCAGCTTAGATCGGACAGGGGGCACTGAAGCTTTCTTT.